This T cell receptor (beta chain) appears in the sequencing data of a study of blood T cell repertoires in COVID-19. In the study overall: T cells, B-cell-depleted T cells, or PBMCs provided the cDNA or gDNA that served as material.

The cohort comprised adults aged 18 to 89 years residing in 20 to 30 US areas. Participant-given clinical history determined each cohort assignment. In the original analysis: Quantification of nucleated cells was approximated via reference gene primer amplification. Libraries were prepared by immunoSEQ multiplex PCR; TCRdb keeps only in-frame clonotypes and omits some of them. Clone size and V and J calls were adopted from that table, with D and trimming inferred from the DNA. The sample yields a few hundred thousand clones, about nine tenths seen once. This TCR derives from a woman aged 18-29 years who had recovered from COVID-19. The sequenced sample was PBMCs or T cells enriched from blood (not recorded which).

This chain's CDR3 is CASSPRGVVYGYTF. CDR3 DNA sequence: TGCGCCAGCAGCCCACGGGGAGTGGTCTATGGCTACACCTTC. The chain has TRBV4-1 and TRBJ1-2; D is uncertain. The CDR3 loop spans 14 amino acids. V lost 4 bases to trimming and J lost 4 bases, with 13 bases between them. The germline CDR1 and CDR2 sequences are MGHRA and YSYEKL.